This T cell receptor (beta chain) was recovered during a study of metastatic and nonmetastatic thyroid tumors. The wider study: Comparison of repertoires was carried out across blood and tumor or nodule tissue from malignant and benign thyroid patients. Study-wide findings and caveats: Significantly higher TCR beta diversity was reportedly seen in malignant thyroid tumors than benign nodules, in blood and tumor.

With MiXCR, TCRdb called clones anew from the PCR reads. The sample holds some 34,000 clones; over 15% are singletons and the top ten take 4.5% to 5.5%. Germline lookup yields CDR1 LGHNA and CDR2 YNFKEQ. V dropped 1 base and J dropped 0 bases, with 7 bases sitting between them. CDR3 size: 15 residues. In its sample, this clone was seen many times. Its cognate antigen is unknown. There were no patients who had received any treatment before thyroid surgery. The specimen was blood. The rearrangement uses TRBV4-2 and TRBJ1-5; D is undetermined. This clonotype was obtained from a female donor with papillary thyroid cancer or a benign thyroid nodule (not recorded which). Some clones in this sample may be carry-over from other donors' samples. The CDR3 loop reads CASSQGGNSNQPQHF. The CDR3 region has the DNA TGTGCCAGCAGCCAAGGAGGAAATAGCAATCAGCCCCAGCATTTT.